This T cell receptor beta chain appears in the sequencing data of a study of T cell responses to AZD1222 COVID-19 vaccine (dated by TCRdb to about 2021). For the study in its entirety: AZD1222 recipients given second doses at about 4 weeks or at about 12 weeks were pooled, since spike-specific TCR depth and breadth were not found to differ between the two schedules. A total of 233 trial participants underwent TCR sequencing, of whom about 200 had received two doses of AZD1222 and 26 had received two doses of the MenACWY control vaccine. Enrollment into the trials was organized by age into subgroups of 18-55, 56-69 and 70-plus years, and those subgroups contained 148, 28 and 57 TCR-sequenced participants, respectively. What the research found in general, with its limitations: Reportedly, close to half of the unique spike-specific TCRs recognized epitopes lying outside the regions that are mutated in the B.1.351 and B.1.1.7 variants. CD4 TCRs associated with the vaccine covered the entire spike protein, and the dominant responses were in regions 160-218 and 743-854. Conclusions about previously exposed vaccinees are limited, since just five to seven AZD1222 recipients were seropositive for SARS-CoV-2 at baseline. After two AZD1222 doses, both the breadth and the depth of spike-specific TCRs were significantly higher than at day 0 and than in MenACWY recipients. Participants were mostly white British, with more females than males. The authors suggested clonal diversity may have been underestimated. The 56-69-year group was small, and its depth increase did not reach significance, likely because of low power. No day 14 peak-response samples were available, so repertoires were characterized only after the peak T cell response.

The germline V gene yields SGHDT for CDR1 and YYEEEE for CDR2. From its cysteine to its phenylalanine, the CDR3 spans 15 amino acids. Solely the CDR3 DNA is kept, with 45 bases framed from the first base. V loses 3 bases, J loses 0 bases, and the germline ends lie 10 bases apart. This clone was observed a handful of times. Its antigen is unknown. Base qualities are not at hand, and no much larger clone is one base apart. Interpreted using the paper, the time point label stands for: baseline before first vaccination. The vaccinee samples were drawn from two UK trials, COV001 and COV002, one of which was a single-blind randomized controlled phase 2/3 trial testing AZD1222 (ChAdOx1 nCoV-19) in healthy adults. For TCRbeta chain sequencing, PBMC samples from trial participants were taken at day 0 and at day 28 after the second dose. The CDR3 regions of human TCRbeta chains were analyzed by immunosequencing. Under the source paper's analysis protocol: Repertoire TCRs were checked for matches against a reference library of SARS-CoV-2-specific TCRs that had been generated using the MIRA antigen-specificity platform. Breadth was defined as the fraction of unique TCRs that were SARS-CoV-2-associated. Depth was defined as the fraction of total T cells that were SARS-CoV-2-associated. Using the MIRA data, each spike-specific TCR was mapped to the spike region that the TCR reacts to and placed in a CD4 or CD8 class. Log10-transformed breadth and depth values were compared by one-way ANOVA with Sidak's multiple comparisons tests. TCRdb mirrors the immuneACCESS table, restricted to in-frame sequences. Some clones are absent from its copies; in checked studies, under half trace to an unresolved V gene, and the reason for the others is unknown. D and trimming come from the DNA, and the V and J calls and clone size come from that table. Across this sample there are 150,000 to 200,000 clones, with around 93% seen only once. The ten most abundant clones make up 9.2% of the sample.

This material consisted of peripheral blood, taken on day 0 of AZD1222 vaccination. The sequence is built from TRBV5-6 and TRBJ2-4; no D gene is confidently identified. The receptor comes from an adult in good health. The nucleotide sequence is TGTGCCAGCAGCTCTCCGGTGGTAGCCAAAAACATTCAGTACTTC. It is translated as CASSSPVVAKNIQYF. With the portions outside the CDR3 filled from the reference TRBV5-6 and TRBJ2-4 genes, the complete variable region becomes DAGVTQSPTHLIKTRGQQVTLRCSPKSGHDTVSWYQQALGQGPQFIFQYYEEEERQRGNFPDRFSGHQFPNYSSELNVNALLLGDSALYLCASSSPVVAKNIQYFGAGTRLSVL.